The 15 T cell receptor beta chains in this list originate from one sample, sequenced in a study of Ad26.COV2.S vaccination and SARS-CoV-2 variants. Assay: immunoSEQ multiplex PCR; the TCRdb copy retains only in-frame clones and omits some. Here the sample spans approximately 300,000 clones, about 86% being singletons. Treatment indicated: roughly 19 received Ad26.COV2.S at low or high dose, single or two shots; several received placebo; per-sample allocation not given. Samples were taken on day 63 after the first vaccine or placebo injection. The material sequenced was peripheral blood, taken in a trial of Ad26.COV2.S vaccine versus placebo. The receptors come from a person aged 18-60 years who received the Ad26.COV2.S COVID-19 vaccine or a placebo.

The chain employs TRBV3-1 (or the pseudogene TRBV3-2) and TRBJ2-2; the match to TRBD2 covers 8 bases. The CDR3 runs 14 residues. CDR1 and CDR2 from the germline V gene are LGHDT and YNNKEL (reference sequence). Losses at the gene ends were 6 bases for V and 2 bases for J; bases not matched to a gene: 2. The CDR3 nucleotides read TGTGCCAGCAGTAGCGGGGCTAACACCGGGGAGCTGTTTTTT. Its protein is CASSSGANTGELFF.

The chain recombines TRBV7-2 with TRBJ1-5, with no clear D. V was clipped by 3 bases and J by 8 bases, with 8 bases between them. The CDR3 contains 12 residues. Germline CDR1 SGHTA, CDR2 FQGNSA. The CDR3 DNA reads TGTGCCAGCAGCTTTTCGTCCGAGCCCCAGCATTTT. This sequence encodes CASSFSSEPQHF.

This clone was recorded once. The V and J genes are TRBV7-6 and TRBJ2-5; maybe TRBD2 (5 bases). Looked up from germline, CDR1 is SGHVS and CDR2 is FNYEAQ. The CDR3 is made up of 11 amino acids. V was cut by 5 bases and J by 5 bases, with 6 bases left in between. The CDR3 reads CASSTGETQYF. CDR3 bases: TGTGCCAGCAGCACGGGGGAGACCCAGTACTTC.

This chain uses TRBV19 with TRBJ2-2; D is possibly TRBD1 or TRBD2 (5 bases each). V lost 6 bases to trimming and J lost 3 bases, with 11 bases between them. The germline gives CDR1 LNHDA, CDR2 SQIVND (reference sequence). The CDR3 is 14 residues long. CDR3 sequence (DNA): TGTGCCAGTAGGGGACGGACTTACACCGGGGAGCTGTTTTTT. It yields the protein CASRGRTYTGELFF. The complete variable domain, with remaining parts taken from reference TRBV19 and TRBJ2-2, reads DGGITQSPKYLFRKEGQNVTLSCEQNLNHDAMYWYRQDPGQGLRLIYYSQIVNDFQKGDIAEGYSVSREKKESFPLTVTSAQKNPTAFYLCASRGRTYTGELFFGEGSRLTVL.

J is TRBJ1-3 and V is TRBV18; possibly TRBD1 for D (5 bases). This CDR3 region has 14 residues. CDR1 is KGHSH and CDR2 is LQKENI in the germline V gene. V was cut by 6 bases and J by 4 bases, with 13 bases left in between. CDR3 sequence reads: CASSTQGEGNTIYF. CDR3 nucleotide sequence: TGTGCCAGCTCTACACAAGGGGAAGGAAACACCATATATTTT.

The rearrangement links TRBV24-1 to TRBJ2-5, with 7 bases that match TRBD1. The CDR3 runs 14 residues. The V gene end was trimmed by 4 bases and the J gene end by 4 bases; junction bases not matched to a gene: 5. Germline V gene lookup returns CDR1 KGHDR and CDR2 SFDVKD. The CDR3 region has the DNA TGTGCCACCAGTGACCCAAGGACAGGAGAGACCCAGTACTTC. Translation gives CATSDPRTGETQYF.

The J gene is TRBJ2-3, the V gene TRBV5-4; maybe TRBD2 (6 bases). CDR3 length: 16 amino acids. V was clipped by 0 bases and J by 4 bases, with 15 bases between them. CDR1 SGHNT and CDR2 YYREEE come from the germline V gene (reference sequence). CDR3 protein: CASSLGNGLNPDTQYF. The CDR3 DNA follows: TGTGCCAGCAGCTTGGGGAACGGACTAAACCCAGATACGCAGTATTTT.

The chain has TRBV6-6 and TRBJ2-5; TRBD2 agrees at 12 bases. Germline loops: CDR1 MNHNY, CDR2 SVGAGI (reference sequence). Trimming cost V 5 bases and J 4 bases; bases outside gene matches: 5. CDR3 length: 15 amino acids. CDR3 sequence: CASSTGGLAGETQYF. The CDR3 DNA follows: TGTGCCAGCAGTACTGGGGGACTAGCGGGAGAGACCCAGTACTTC.

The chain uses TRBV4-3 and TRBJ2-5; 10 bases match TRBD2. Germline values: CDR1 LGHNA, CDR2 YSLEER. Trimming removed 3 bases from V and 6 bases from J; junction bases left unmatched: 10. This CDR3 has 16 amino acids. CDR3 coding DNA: TGCGCCAGCAGCCAGGATAGGGCTAGCGGGGGACAGACCCAGTACTTC. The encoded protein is CASSQDRASGGQTQYF.

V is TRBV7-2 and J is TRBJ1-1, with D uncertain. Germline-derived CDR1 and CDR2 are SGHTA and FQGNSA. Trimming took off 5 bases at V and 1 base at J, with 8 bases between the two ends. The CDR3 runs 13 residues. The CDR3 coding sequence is TGTGCCAGCAGCGTGAGGGCGAACACTGAAGCTTTCTTT. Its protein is CASSVRANTEAFF.

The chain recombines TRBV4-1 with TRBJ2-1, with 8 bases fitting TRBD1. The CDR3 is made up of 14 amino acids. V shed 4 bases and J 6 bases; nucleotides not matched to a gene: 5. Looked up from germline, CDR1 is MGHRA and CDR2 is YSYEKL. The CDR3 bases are TGCGCCAGCAGCCCGGACAGGGACGTCAATGAGCAGTTCTTC. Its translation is CASSPDRDVNEQFF.

Written as DNA, the CDR3 is TGTGCCAGCAGCCCACCGGGGGGGGCAAATGAAAAACTGTTTTTT. Residues: CASSPPGGANEKLFF. The chain uses TRBV5-4 and TRBJ1-4; possibly TRBD1 for D (6 bases). Germline lookup yields CDR1 SGHNT and CDR2 YYREEE (reference sequence). V lost 4 bases and J 5 bases, leaving 15 bases between the germline ends. This CDR3 has 15 residues.

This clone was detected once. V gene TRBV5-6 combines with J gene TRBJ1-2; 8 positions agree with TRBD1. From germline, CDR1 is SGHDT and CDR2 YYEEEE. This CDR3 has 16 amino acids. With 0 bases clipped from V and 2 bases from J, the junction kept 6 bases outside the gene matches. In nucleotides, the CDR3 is TGTGCCAGCAGCTTGGGACAGGGGCCCGCCAACTATGGCTACACCTTC. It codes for CASSLGQGPANYGYTF.

The CDR3 loop reads CASSNGQFEKLFF. As DNA, the CDR3 is TGTGCCAGCAGCAACGGACAGTTTGAAAAACTGTTTTTT. This sequence joins TRBV7-9 and TRBJ1-4; weak D call: TRBD1 (6 bases). Deletions cut 5 bases from V and 7 bases from J, with 11 bases between. The CDR3 runs to 13 residues. Germline-derived CDR1 and CDR2 are SEHNR and FQNEAQ (reference sequence).

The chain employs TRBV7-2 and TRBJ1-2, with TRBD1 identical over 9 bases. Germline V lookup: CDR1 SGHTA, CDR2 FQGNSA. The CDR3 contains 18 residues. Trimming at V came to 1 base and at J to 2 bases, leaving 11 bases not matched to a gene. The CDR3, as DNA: TGTGCCAGCAGCTTAGGGACAGGGGAGGTCCGTAGAAACTATGGCTACACCTTC. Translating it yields CASSLGTGEVRRNYGYTF.